The 15 T cell receptor beta chains below come from one sample, sequenced in a study of response to subunit inactivated influenza vaccine. One entry per CDR3 protein results from TCRdb running MiXCR on the RT-PCR reads. Of 500,000 to 600,000 distinct CDR3 sequences in the sample, approximately 7.1% were seen once. The sample consisted of PBMCs from blood, taken approximately 25 months after vaccination. Receptors were obtained from a man aged 45-69 years who received an inactivated influenza vaccine.

V usage is TRBV12-3 or TRBV12-4 and J usage is TRBJ1-5; TRBD1 might be the D (6 bases). V was trimmed by 2 bases and J by 6 bases, leaving 11 bases between them. This CDR3 has 14 residues. The DNA for the CDR3 is TGTGCCAGCAGTTTATTCAGGGGAGGTCAGCCCCAGCATTTT. It translates to CASSLFRGGQPQHF.

This clonotype was observed a few times. The rearrangement links TRBV27 to TRBJ1-4; D is perhaps TRBD1 (6 bases). CDR1 is MNHEY and CDR2 is SMNVEV in the germline V gene (reference sequence). The CDR3 consists of 16 residues. The germline V and J ends were trimmed by 3 bases and 8 bases, with 19 bases remaining between them. CDR3 amino acids: CASSFQRGRLGEKLFF. The CDR3, as DNA: TGTGCCAGCAGTTTTCAAAGGGGGAGGTTAGGAGAAAAACTGTTTTTT.

In its sample, this clonotype was seen a few times. The chain carries TRBV5-5 and TRBJ2-6; D unresolved. The V end lost 2 bases, the J end lost 0 bases, and 9 bases lay between the germline ends. The CDR3 covers 16 residues. Germline V CDR1 and CDR2: SGHKS, YYEKEE (reference sequence). The CDR3 coding sequence is TGTGCCAGCAGCTTTGACGTTTACTCTGGGGCCAACGTCCTGACTTTC. Translating gives CASSFDVYSGANVLTF.

Concerning this clonotype itself: At one of its ends the junction is not consistent with the germline gene, which may arise from a read error. The rearrangement joins TRBV11-2 to TRBJ2-2; 8 bases align to TRBD1. This CDR3 spans 15 amino acids. Germline CDR1 SGHAT, CDR2 FQNNGV. CDR3 sequence: CACSSRTGTTGELFF. CDR3 nucleotides: TGTGCCTGCAGCTCGCGGACAGGGACCACCGGGGAGCTGTTTTTT.

The rearrangement uses TRBV20-1 and TRBJ1-5; D gene unclear. The CDR3 totals 14 residues. V lost 5 bases to trimming and J lost 0 bases, with 11 bases between them. Germline CDR1 is DFQATT and CDR2 is SNEGSKA (reference sequence). CDR3 DNA sequence: TGCAGTGCTTACCCGGGTCTTAGCAATCAGCCCCAGCATTTT. Translating gives CSAYPGLSNQPQHF.

The sample holds a few counts of this clonotype. This chain connects TRBV5-5 to TRBJ2-7, with a weak D call TRBD2 (6 bases). Looked up from germline, CDR1 is SGHKS and CDR2 is YYEKEE (reference sequence). The V gene lost 2 bases and the J gene lost 5 bases, with 14 bases spanning the gap. CDR3 size: 14 residues. The chain's CDR3 is CASSLLWRDHEQYF. CDR3 nucleotides: TGTGCCAGCAGCTTACTGTGGAGGGACCACGAGCAGTACTTC.

This clonotype was observed a few times. The chain recombines TRBV11-2 with TRBJ1-4; 7 nucleotides agree with TRBD1. The germline V gene encodes CDR1 SGHAT and CDR2 FQNNGV. CDR3 length: 13 residues. J was trimmed by 7 bases and V by 1 base; bases with no gene match: 0. CDR3 DNA sequence: TGTGCCAGCAGCTTAGGGGACAGTGAAAAACTGTTTTTT. Translated, it gives CASSLGDSEKLFF.

This clonotype was counted at least ten times. This chain connects TRBV4-2 to TRBJ1-1; D call uncertain. The germline V and J ends were trimmed by 4 bases and 2 bases, with 5 bases remaining between them. The germline CDR1 and CDR2 sequences are LGHNA and YNFKEQ. The CDR3 length is 12 residues. CDR3 in DNA: TGTGCCAGCAGCCGGTATAACACTGAAGCTTTCTTT. Translating gives CASSRYNTEAFF.

This clonotype appeared many times. The V and J genes are TRBV20-1 and TRBJ2-3; weak D call: TRBD1 (5 bases). The CDR3 has 11 amino acids. V gave up 8 bases and J gave up 0 bases, with 6 bases separating them. CDR1 is DFQATT and CDR2 is SNEGSKA in the germline V gene (reference sequence). CDR3 coding DNA: TGCAGTCCAGGGAGCACAGATACGCAGTATTTT. It yields the protein CSPGSTDTQYF.

In its sample, this clonotype was seen many times. This chain connects TRBV7-9 to TRBJ1-4, with 8 bases identical to TRBD1. V was pared by 8 bases and J by 3 bases, with 5 bases of the junction left unmatched. This CDR3 contains 14 residues. Germline assignment: CDR1 SEHNR and CDR2 FQNEAQ (reference sequence). CDR3 sequence: CASRLDRANEKLFF. The CDR3 nucleotides are TGTGCCAGCCGCCTGGACAGGGCTAATGAAAAACTGTTTTTT.

The chain combines TRBV20-1 with TRBJ1-1, with D maybe TRBD1 (6 bases). The V gene's germline CDR1 is DFQATT and CDR2 SNEGSKA (reference sequence). This CDR3 is 14 amino acids long. Trimming removed 6 bases from V and 0 bases from J, with 14 bases in between. This chain's CDR3 is CSAPRQGMNTEAFF. The CDR3 region has the DNA TGCAGTGCCCCGCGGCAGGGGATGAACACTGAAGCTTTCTTT.

This clonotype was found a few times. V is TRBV7-2 and J is TRBJ1-4; 8 bases map to TRBD1. Unmatched junction bases numbered 6, after V lost 5 bases and J lost 7 bases. CDR1 SGHTA and CDR2 FQGNSA come from the germline V gene. The CDR3 contains 14 residues. The CDR3 here is CASSRDRWGEKLFF. Here the CDR3 DNA reads TGTGCCAGCAGCCGGGACAGGTGGGGTGAAAAACTGTTTTTT.

This clonotype showed up many times. This chain joins TRBV12-3 or TRBV12-4 and TRBJ1-1, with D possibly TRBD1 on 5 matching bases. The germline V and J ends were trimmed by 4 bases and 5 bases, with 14 bases remaining between them. The CDR3 covers 14 residues. CDR3 DNA: TGTGCCAGCAGTTCGGGGCCGGGGGGAACTGAAGCTTTCTTT. Protein: CASSSGPGGTEAFF.

This clonotype was seen a handful of times. The CDR3 protein is CSARDDPQETQYF. DNA of the CDR3: TGCAGTGCTAGAGATGACCCGCAAGAGACCCAGTACTTC. The gene calls are TRBV20-1 and TRBJ2-5; D is undetermined. The germline V and J ends were trimmed by 0 bases and 2 bases, with 7 bases remaining between them. The CDR3 has 13 amino acids. Germline assignment: CDR1 DFQATT and CDR2 SNEGSKA (reference sequence).

This clonotype was recorded at least ten times. The V and J genes are TRBV5-1 and TRBJ1-1, with a possible D match to TRBD1 (6 bases). Trimming removed 2 bases from V and 1 base from J, with 9 bases in between. Germline V gene lookup returns CDR1 SGHRS and CDR2 YFSETQ. The CDR3 covers 14 residues. This CDR3 is CASSLTGANTEAFF. CDR3 sequence (DNA): TGCGCCAGCAGCTTAACGGGGGCGAACACTGAAGCTTTCTTT.